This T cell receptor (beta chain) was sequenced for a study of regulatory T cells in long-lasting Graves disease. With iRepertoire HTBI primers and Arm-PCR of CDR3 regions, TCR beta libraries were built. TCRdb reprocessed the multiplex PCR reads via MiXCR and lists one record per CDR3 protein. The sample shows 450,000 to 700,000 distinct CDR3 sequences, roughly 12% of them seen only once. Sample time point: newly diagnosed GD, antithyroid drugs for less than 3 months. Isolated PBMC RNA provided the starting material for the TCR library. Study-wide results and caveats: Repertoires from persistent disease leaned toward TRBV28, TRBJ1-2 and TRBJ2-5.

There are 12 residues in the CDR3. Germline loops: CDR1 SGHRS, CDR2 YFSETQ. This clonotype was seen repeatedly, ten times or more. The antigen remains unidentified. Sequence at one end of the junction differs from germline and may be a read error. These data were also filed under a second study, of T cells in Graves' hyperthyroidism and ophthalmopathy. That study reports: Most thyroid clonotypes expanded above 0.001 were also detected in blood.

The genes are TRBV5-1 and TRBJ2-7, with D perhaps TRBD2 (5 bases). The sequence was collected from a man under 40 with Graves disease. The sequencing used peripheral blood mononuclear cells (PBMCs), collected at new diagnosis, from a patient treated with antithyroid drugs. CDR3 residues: CASSSDYGEQYF. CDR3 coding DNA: TGTGCCAGCAGCTCTGACTACGGCGAGCAGTACTTC.